This TCR beta chain was retrieved from a study of sequential checkpoint blockade in melanoma. The overall study: TCRbeta immunosequencing was performed on DNA from more than 75 pretreatment melanoma tumor samples. After nivolumab or ipilimumab alone, twenty-two patients had week-13 rebiopsies.

Study results and caveats: Rising tumor T-cell fraction and clonality meant about 30 times likelier benefit.

Generated by immunoSEQ multiplex PCR, the TCRdb table keeps only in-frame clones and is missing some. Of around 710 clones in the sample, around 19% were seen once. Documented treatment: randomized to nivolumab then ipilimumab (arm A) or the reverse (arm B). No patient had prior DNA-damaging chemotherapy. By proportion, this clone is medium-sized. No antigen is known for it. The material was tumor tissue (inferred from file names), obtained from a patient given nivolumab and ipilimumab in sequence. This clonotype originated in a human donor with melanoma.

The CDR3 protein is CASSPGAGLAGAPQRNEQFF. The CDR3 DNA reads as TGTGCCAGCAGCCCTGGGGCGGGACTAGCGGGGGCCCCCCAGAGGAATGAGCAGTTCTTC. The chain has TRBV11-3 and TRBJ2-1; TRBD2 aligns across 14 bases. Germline loops: CDR1 SGHNT, CDR2 YENEEA. V lost 5 bases, J lost 7 bases, and 19 bases stayed unmatched. CDR3 length: 20 residues.